Shown below are 23 T cell receptor beta chains from a single sample sequenced in a study of T cell changes during pregnancy in multiple sclerosis. TCRdb's copy holds only in-frame clones and misses some; the assay was immunoSEQ multiplex PCR. The sample has about 75,000 clones; about 93% are singletons. The sequencing here drew on CD4+ T cells from peripheral blood mononuclear cells, taken after pregnancy. These receptors were collected from a female donor with multiple sclerosis, enrolled in a pregnancy study.

The chain employs TRBV11-2 and TRBJ2-5, with 7 bases that match TRBD2. CDR1 SGHAT and CDR2 FQNNGV come from the germline V gene. The V gene end was trimmed by 2 bases and the J gene end by 3 bases; junction bases not matched to a gene: 6. The CDR3 is 15 residues long. This chain's CDR3 is CASSLMGLLEETQYF. CDR3 bases: TGTGCCAGCAGCTTAATGGGACTACTGGAAGAGACCCAGTACTTC.

The chain joins TRBV2 to TRBJ1-2; 7 positions agree with TRBD1. V shed 6 bases and J 6 bases; nucleotides not matched to a gene: 16. CDR3 size: 16 residues. Germline values: CDR1 SNHLY, CDR2 FYNNEI. The CDR3: CASSPIRQGRRDGYTF. In nucleotides, the CDR3 is TGTGCCAGCAGCCCTATTCGACAGGGAAGGAGGGATGGCTACACCTTC.

The chain employs TRBV9 and TRBJ2-7; TRBD2 is a possible D gene (6 bases). Germline V gives CDR1 SGDLS, CDR2 YYNGEE. This CDR3 comprises 14 residues. The V end lost 2 bases, the J end lost 2 bases, and 11 bases lay between the germline ends. CDR3 coding DNA: TGTGCCAGCAGCGTGGAGGGAACGACCTACGAGCAGTACTTC. It yields the protein CASSVEGTTYEQYF.

The rearrangement uses TRBV2 and TRBJ2-7; the match to TRBD1 covers 9 bases. With V trimmed by 6 bases and J by 5 bases, 11 bases remained unmatched. This CDR3 is 15 amino acids long. CDR1 and CDR2 from the germline V gene are SNHLY and FYNNEI. DNA for the CDR3: TGTGCCAGCAGAGAGGACGCACAGGGGGCCGACGAGCAGTACTTC. It codes for CASREDAQGADEQYF.

The chain combines TRBV7-9 with TRBJ1-1, with a weak D call TRBD1 (6 bases). This CDR3 spans 14 amino acids. Germline values: CDR1 SEHNR, CDR2 FQNEAQ (reference sequence). The V end lost 5 bases, the J end lost 6 bases, and 16 bases lay between the germline ends. The CDR3 nucleotides read TGTGCCAGCAGCCCCCAGGGGCGGTTCGCTGAAGCTTTCTTT. Its protein is CASSPQGRFAEAFF. Drawing the rest from reference TRBV7-9 and TRBJ1-1, the complete variable domain is DTGVSQNPRHKITKRGQNVTFRCDPISEHNRLYWYRQTLGQGPEFLTYFQNEAQLEKSRLLSDRFSAERPKGSFSTLEIQRTEQGDSAMYLCASSPQGRFAEAFFGQGTRLTVV.

The rearrangement links TRBV6-1 to TRBJ2-3; D may be TRBD2 (5 bases). V was clipped by 5 bases and J by 0 bases, with 9 bases between them. This CDR3 comprises 14 residues. Germline V gene data show CDR1 as MNHNS and CDR2 as SASEGT. The CDR3 DNA sequence: TGTGCCAGCAGTTCTAGCCCTAGCACAGATACGCAGTATTTT. Protein: CASSSSPSTDTQYF.

This rearrangement joins TRBV7-2 to TRBJ2-7; TRBD1 matches at 7 bases. The CDR3 has 13 amino acids. Trimming at V came to 3 bases and at J to 3 bases, leaving 2 bases not matched to a gene. Germline V gene lookup returns CDR1 SGHTA and CDR2 FQGNSA. The CDR3 spells CASSFGTVYEQYF. As DNA, the CDR3 is TGTGCCAGCAGCTTCGGGACAGTCTACGAGCAGTACTTC. The full variable domain, in which reference TRBV7-2 and TRBJ2-7 provide the parts outside the CDR3, is GAGVSQSPSNKVTEKGKDVELRCDPISGHTALYWYRQSLGQGLEFLIYFQGNSAPDKSGLPSDRFSAERTGGSVSTLTIQRTQQEDSAVYLCASSFGTVYEQYFGPGTRLTVT.

The V call is TRBV20-1, the J call TRBJ2-7; 9 bases map to TRBD1. Germline values: CDR1 DFQATT, CDR2 SNEGSKA (reference sequence). V was clipped by 6 bases and J by 7 bases; unmatched bases: 4. The CDR3 has 11 residues. Written as DNA, the CDR3 is TGCAGTGCCGACAGGGGGGGAGAGCAGTACTTC. Protein product: CSADRGGEQYF.

Only one count was recorded for this clone. The J gene is TRBJ2-7, the V gene TRBV29-1; 8 nucleotides match TRBD1. In germline, CDR1 is SQVTM, CDR2 ANQGSEA. With V trimmed by 7 bases and J by 5 bases, 7 bases remained unmatched. The CDR3 sequence is 12 residues long. CDR3 protein: CSARQGSDEQYF. The CDR3 bases are TGCAGCGCTCGACAGGGGAGCGACGAGCAGTACTTC.

V gene TRBV5-1 combines with J gene TRBJ1-1, with D perhaps TRBD1 (5 bases). CDR3 length: 13 residues. The germline V and J ends were trimmed by 0 bases and 3 bases, with 6 bases remaining between them. CDR1 and CDR2 (germline): SGHRS, YFSETQ. In nucleotides, the CDR3 is TGCGCCAGCAGCTTGGCGGGGGACACTGAAGCTTTCTTT. Its protein product is CASSLAGDTEAFF.

The chain joins TRBV23-1 to TRBJ1-3; 9 positions agree with TRBD1. TRBV23-1 is an open reading frame, and its role is uncertain. The CDR3 consists of 19 residues. Trimming at V came to 3 bases and at J to 3 bases, leaving 15 bases not matched to a gene. CDR3 protein: CASSHPFQGQGLVGNTIYF. The CDR3 nucleotides are TGCGCCAGCAGTCATCCTTTCCAGGGACAGGGTCTCGTTGGAAACACCATATATTTT.

The chain recombines TRBV29-1 with TRBJ2-7, with D maybe TRBD2 (5 bases). Germline V gene sequence: CDR1 SQVTM, CDR2 ANQGSEA. The length of the CDR3 is 13 residues. Trimming pared 3 bases from V and 5 bases from J, leaving 14 bases between. The DNA of the CDR3 is TGCAGCGTTGACGAGGGAGTTCACGACGAGCAGTACTTC. It is translated as CSVDEGVHDEQYF.

This clone showed up just once. CDR3 DNA sequence: TGTGCCAGCAGTCGGACAGGGGGCCCCTACGAGCAGTACTTC. Protein product: CASSRTGGPYEQYF. The J gene is TRBJ2-7, the V gene TRBV28; 11 bases are a match to TRBD1. Germline-derived CDR1 and CDR2 are MDHEN and SYDVKM. The CDR3 length is 14 residues. V was clipped by 5 bases and J by 2 bases; unmatched bases: 2. The entire variable domain, with the rest obtained from reference TRBV28 and TRBJ2-7, is as follows: DVKVTQSSRYLVKRTGEKVFLECVQDMDHENMFWYRQDPGLGLRLIYFSYDVKMKEKGDIPEGYSVSREKKERFSLILESASTNQTSMYLCASSRTGGPYEQYFGPGTRLTVT.

The chain is built from TRBV13 and TRBJ1-1; 8 bases line up with TRBD1. Germline lookup yields CDR1 PRHDT and CDR2 FYEKMQ (reference sequence). CDR3 length: 17 residues. The V gene end was trimmed by 0 bases and the J gene end by 1 base; junction bases not matched to a gene: 7. For the CDR3, the DNA is TGTGCCAGCAGCTTAGGGAGACAGGGGCCTTCGAACACTGAAGCTTTCTTT. Its protein is CASSLGRQGPSNTEAFF.

This CDR3 is CASSAPGSANTGELFF. DNA of the CDR3: TGTGCCAGCTCGGCCCCCGGGTCCGCGAACACCGGGGAGCTGTTTTTT. V gene TRBV18 combines with J gene TRBJ2-2; D is undetermined. The germline V gene encodes CDR1 KGHSH and CDR2 LQKENI. The CDR3 covers 16 residues. Trimming stripped 6 bases from V and 0 bases from J, with 14 bases between.

The CDR3: CASSIWAQANSGNQPQHF. The CDR3 region has the DNA TGTGCCAGTAGTATTTGGGCGCAGGCCAATAGCGGCAATCAGCCCCAGCATTTT. The V call is TRBV19, the J call TRBJ1-5, with D unresolved. CDR1 LNHDA and CDR2 SQIVND come from the germline V gene (reference sequence). The CDR3 is 18 residues long. Trimming left V 3 bases short and J 2 bases short, with 20 bases between.

The CDR3 DNA follows: TGTGCCAGCAGTTTGGGCGGGTGGGGTAGCAATCAGCCCCAGCATTTT. Its translation: CASSLGGWGSNQPQHF. The gene calls are TRBV28 and TRBJ1-5, with unresolved D. This CDR3 region has 16 residues. V was pared by 3 bases and J by 0 bases, with 12 bases between. The germline V gene has CDR1 MDHEN and CDR2 SYDVKM.

The chain employs TRBV7-8 and TRBJ1-2, with TRBD1 matching 9 bases. This CDR3 comprises 15 residues. Germline V lookup: CDR1 SGHVS, CDR2 FQNEAQ. V lost 5 bases and J lost 8; bases outside the gene matches: 12. CDR3 DNA: TGTGCCAGCAGCGGGCGGACAGGGGTTACCATCGGCTACACCTTC. Translation: CASSGRTGVTIGYTF. Full variable domain (missing parts from reference TRBV7-8 and TRBJ1-2): GAGVSQSPRYKVAKRGQDVALRCDPISGHVSLFWYQQALGQGPEFLTYFQNEAQLDKSGLPSDRFFAERPEGSVSTLKIQRTQQEDSAVYLCASSGRTGVTIGYTFGSGTRLTVV.

The chain has TRBV2 and TRBJ2-7; 9 nucleotides align to TRBD1. From germline, CDR1 is SNHLY and CDR2 FYNNEI. The ends lost 5 bases at V and 4 bases at J; junction bases unmatched: 6. The CDR3 runs to 14 residues. The CDR3 sequence is CASSPDRGSYEQYF. The DNA for the CDR3 is TGTGCCAGCAGTCCGGACAGGGGCTCTTACGAGCAGTACTTC.

V usage is TRBV6-5 and J usage is TRBJ2-2, with TRBD2 as a possible D gene (5 bases). The CDR3 runs to 14 residues. Germline values: CDR1 MNHEY, CDR2 SVGAGI. V gave up 7 bases and J gave up 1 base, with 10 bases separating them. The CDR3 spells CASMRALNTGELFF. Written as DNA, the CDR3 is TGTGCCAGCATGAGGGCCTTGAACACCGGGGAGCTGTTTTTT.

In DNA form, the CDR3 reads TGTGCCAGCGCGGCAGGGGAGCAAGAGACCCAGTACTTC. Translating it yields CASAAGEQETQYF. This rearrangement joins TRBV2 to TRBJ2-5; weak D call: TRBD1 (6 bases). CDR3 length: 13 residues. V lost 8 bases and J 2 bases, leaving 12 bases between the germline ends. Germline V gene sequence: CDR1 SNHLY, CDR2 FYNNEI.

J is TRBJ1-2 and V is TRBV30, with TRBD1 identical over 8 bases. CDR1 is GTSNPN, CDR2 SVGIG, per germline (reference sequence). Unmatched junction bases numbered 4, after V lost 5 bases and J lost 8 bases. This CDR3 has 11 amino acids. Written as DNA, the CDR3 is TGTGCCTGGTACAGGGGGGACGGCTACACCTTC. Its translation: CAWYRGDGYTF.

The rearrangement joins TRBV5-5 to TRBJ2-5, with TRBD1 matching 8 bases. CDR3 length equals 15 residues. V was clipped by 0 bases and J by 4 bases; unmatched bases: 5. CDR1 and CDR2 (germline): SGHKS, YYEKEE (reference sequence). DNA for the CDR3: TGTGCCAGCAGCTTGGGGACAGGGCTAGGAGAGACCCAGTACTTC. It translates to CASSLGTGLGETQYF.